Sequencing of this T cell receptor (beta chain) was carried out in a study of blood T cell repertoires in COVID-19. This CDR3 has 14 amino acids. After removal of 5 bases from V and 3 bases from J, the junction contained 4 bases not matched to a gene. CDR1 SNHLY and CDR2 FYNNEI come from the germline V gene. Generated by immunoSEQ multiplex PCR, the TCRdb table keeps only in-frame clones and is missing some. The sample lists about 200,000 clones, roughly 84% occurring once. The receptor comes from a woman aged 40 to 50 who had recovered from COVID-19. V gene TRBV2 combines with J gene TRBJ2-7, with 10 bases that match TRBD1. Sample: peripheral blood. The CDR3 loop is CASSIWDRGYEQYF. CDR3 in DNA: TGTGCCAGCAGTATCTGGGACAGGGGCTACGAGCAGTACTTC.